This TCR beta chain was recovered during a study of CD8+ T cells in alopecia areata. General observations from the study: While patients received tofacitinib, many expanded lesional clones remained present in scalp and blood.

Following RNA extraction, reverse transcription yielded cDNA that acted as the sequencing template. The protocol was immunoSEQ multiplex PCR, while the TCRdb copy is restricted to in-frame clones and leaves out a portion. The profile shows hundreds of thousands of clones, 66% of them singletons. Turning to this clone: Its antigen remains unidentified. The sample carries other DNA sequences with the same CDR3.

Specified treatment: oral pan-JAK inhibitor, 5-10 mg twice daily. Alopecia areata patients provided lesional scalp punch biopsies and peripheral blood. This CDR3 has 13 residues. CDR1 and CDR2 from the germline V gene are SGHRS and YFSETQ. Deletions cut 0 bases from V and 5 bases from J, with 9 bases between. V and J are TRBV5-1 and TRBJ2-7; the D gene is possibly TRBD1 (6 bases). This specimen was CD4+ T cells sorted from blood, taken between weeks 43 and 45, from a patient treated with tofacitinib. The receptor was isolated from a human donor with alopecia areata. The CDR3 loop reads CASSLDRADEQYF. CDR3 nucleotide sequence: TGCGCCAGCAGCTTGGACAGGGCAGACGAGCAGTACTTC. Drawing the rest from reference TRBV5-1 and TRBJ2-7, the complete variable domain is KAGVTQTPRYLIKTRGQQVTLSCSPISGHRSVSWYQQTPGQGLQFLFEYFSETQRNKGNFPGRFSGRQFSNSRSEMNVSTLELGDSALYLCASSLDRADEQYFGPGTRLTVT.